The rows below give T cell receptor beta chains drawn from one sample of a study of multiple sclerosis patients with progressive multifocal leukoencephalopathy. The repertoire was sequenced with immunoSEQ multiplex PCR; TCRdb's copy has only in-frame clones and lacks some. The repertoire holds over 20,000 clones, with approximately 90% as singletons. The source was PBMCs, collected from a patient treated with natalizumab. These receptors all come from a man younger than 40 with multiple sclerosis. Each CDR3 is given with its conserved first and last residue. D genes are given only for firm matches. Clone sizes are given selectively: once, few, many, or a class where the clone is expanded.

.	TRBV2	.	TRBJ2-2	TGTGTCACAGCAAGGAGAGAGGGGTACACCGGGGAGCTGTTTTTT	CVTARREGYTGELFF
.	TRBV19	.	TRBJ1-4	TGTGCCAGTAGTATTCGGACTTGGGGTGAAAAACTGTTTTTT	CASSIRTWGEKLFF
TRBD1	TRBV9	.	TRBJ1-2	TGTGCCAGCAGCCAGGGGGATTATGGCTACACCTTC	CASSQGDYGYTF
TRBD1	TRBV4-1	.	TRBJ1-2	TGCGCCAGCAGCCAAGATTGGGACAGGGGCTATGGCTACACCTTC	CASSQDWDRGYGYTF
TRBD1	TRBV5-1	.	TRBJ2-2	TGCGCCAGCAGCGGCCCGGGGACAGGGGGGTCCGGGGAGCTGTTTTTT	CASSGPGTGGSGELFF
TRBD2	TRBV27	once	TRBJ2-1	TGTGCCAGCAGTTTATCGTGGGGGAGGGATGAGCAGTTCTTC	CASSLSWGRDEQFF
TRBD2	TRBV6-6	.	TRBJ2-2	TGTGCCAGCAGACGCGCGGGAGCAGGCGGGGAGCTGTTTTTT	CASRRAGAGGELFF
.	TRBV4-2	once	TRBJ2-3	TGTGCCAGCAGCCAAGACGGCGGGACGGCGGATACGCAGTATTTT	CASSQDGGTADTQYF
TRBD2	TRBV4-3	.	TRBJ2-1	TGCGCCAGCAGCCAAGAACGGATTGTAGGACTAGCGGGATACAATGAGCAGTTCTTC	CASSQERIVGLAGYNEQFF
TRBD2	TRBV7-2	.	TRBJ2-7	TGTGCCAGCAGCTTGGGACTAGCGGGACGGAGGGTCTACGAGCAGTACTTC	CASSLGLAGRRVYEQYF
TRBD2	TRBV11-3	.	TRBJ2-7	TGTGCCAGCCCGCTTCCCAGACTAGCGGGGGGCTACGAGCAGTACTTC	CASPLPRLAGGYEQYF
.	TRBV27	.	TRBJ1-3	TGTGCCAGCAGGGGGGTCTCCTCTGGAAACACCATATATTTT	CASRGVSSGNTIYF
.	TRBV5-1	.	TRBJ2-7	TGCGCCAGCAGCCTGGAGGTGTCGGTTAGCTCCTACGAGCAGTACTTC	CASSLEVSVSSYEQYF
.	TRBV18	.	TRBJ1-5	TGTGCCAGCTCACCAGTTACAGGCAATCAGCCCCAGCATTTT	CASSPVTGNQPQHF
TRBD2	TRBV7-3	.	TRBJ2-2	TGTGCCAGCAGCTCGACTAGCGGGGGAGTGGTGGGCACCGGGGAGCTGTTTTTT	CASSSTSGGVVGTGELFF
.	TRBV27	.	TRBJ2-5	TGTGCCAGCAGTCTTGGGGGGGGCCCCCAGTACTTC	CASSLGGGPQYF
.	TRBV18	.	TRBJ1-2	TGTGCCAGCTCACCTAAAAGGGATCACTATGGCTACACCTTC	CASSPKRDHYGYTF
TRBD1	TRBV6-1	.	TRBJ1-5	TGTGCCAGCAGTCGGGACAGGGGATATAATCAGCCCCAGCATTTT	CASSRDRGYNQPQHF
.	TRBV10-3	.	TRBJ2-1	TGTGCCATCAGTGACCCCGGGCTAGGGGCCTACAATGAGCAGTTCTTC	CAISDPGLGAYNEQFF
.	TRBV6-6	.	TRBJ2-7	TGTGCCAGCAGTTACCCGAGCGGGCGCCTCCCCTACGAGCAGTACTTC	CASSYPSGRLPYEQYF
.	TRBV6-1	.	TRBJ1-2	TGTGCCAGCAGTGAATTTATCAGTGGCTACACCTTC	CASSEFISGYTF
.	TRBV7-8	.	TRBJ2-2	TGTGCGTCCACCTTCGATAGGATGAACACCGGGGAGCTGTTTTTT	CASTFDRMNTGELFF
.	TRBV9	.	TRBJ1-1	TGTGCCAGCAGCGCCGTGGGAGTGAACACTGAAGCTTTCTTT	CASSAVGVNTEAFF
TRBD1	TRBV6-5	.	TRBJ2-5	TGTGCCAGCAGTTGGACAGGGGGAATCGGGACCCAGTACTTC	CASSWTGGIGTQYF
.	TRBV5-8	.	TRBJ1-3	TGTGCCAGCAGCCCCCTCAGCACCATATATTTT	CASSPLSTIYF
TRBD2	TRBV9	.	TRBJ2-1	TGTGCCGGCAGCGTAGGTATAGCGGGAGAAAAGAATGAGCAGTTCTTC	CAGSVGIAGEKNEQFF
TRBD1	TRBV7-8	.	TRBJ1-2	TGTGCCAGCAGCTTAGAAGGGACAGGGAACTATGGCTACACCTTC	CASSLEGTGNYGYTF
.	TRBV7-8	.	TRBJ2-1	TGTGCCAGCAGCTCCTTAAATCTTGGCCAAGACTACAATGAGCAGTTCTTC	CASSSLNLGQDYNEQFF
.	TRBV18	.	TRBJ2-5	TGTGCCAGCTCCCCGGCCTCGTACCAAGAGACCCAGTACTTC	CASSPASYQETQYF
.	TRBV4-1	.	TRBJ2-5	TGCGCCAGCAGCGTCAGGGTTGGAGAGACCCAGTACTTC	CASSVRVGETQYF
.	TRBV2	.	TRBJ2-2	TGTGCCACATCCCCTAGGGGGGAGCTGTTTTTT	CATSPRGELFF
.	TRBV5-1	.	TRBJ2-3	TGCGCCAGCAGATCTGTAGTCACAGATACGCAGTATTTT	CASRSVVTDTQYF
.	TRBV5-1	.	TRBJ2-2	TGCGCCAGCAGCCCGAGGATGAGGAATACCGGGGAGCTGTTTTTT	CASSPRMRNTGELFF
.	TRBV5-1	.	TRBJ2-2	TGCGCCAGCAGTCCCGCCCCCCCAGGGGCCCGGGGCACCGGGGAGCTGTTTTTT	CASSPAPPGARGTGELFF
TRBD2	TRBV5-1	.	TRBJ2-1	TGCGCCAGCAGCGCTCCGGGACTAGCGGGCTACAATGAGCAGTTCTTC	CASSAPGLAGYNEQFF
.	TRBV14	.	TRBJ2-3	TGTGCCAGCAGCCAAGACAAATATACGCAGTATTTT	CASSQDKYTQYF
TRBD1	TRBV7-9	.	TRBJ2-1	TGTGCCAGCGCGCGAGGGGACAGGGCGGTTTACAATGAGCAGTTCTTC	CASARGDRAVYNEQFF
.	TRBV6-1	.	TRBJ2-7	TGTGCCTCCAAGACGGTCTCCTACGAGCAGTACTTC	CASKTVSYEQYF
.	TRBV2	.	TRBJ2-4	TGTGCCAGCAGTGAAGGGGACGGACCTATAGCCAAAAACATTCAGTACTTC	CASSEGDGPIAKNIQYF
.	TRBV4-3	.	TRBJ2-3	TGCGCCAGCAGCCAGGCAGCCCAAAGCACAGATACGCAGTATTTT	CASSQAAQSTDTQYF
TRBD2	TRBV2	once	TRBJ2-3	TGTGCCAGCACCCGAGGGACTAGCGGGAGTAAAGATACGCAGTATTTT	CASTRGTSGSKDTQYF
.	TRBV7-7	.	TRBJ1-3	TGTGCTAGCAGCTTAGCCCCGGCCCACGATTCTTACTCTGGAAACACCATATATTTT	CASSLAPAHDSYSGNTIYF
TRBD2	TRBV29-1	.	TRBJ2-2	TGCAGCGTTGAGGCACTAGCGGGAGGGCCCGGGGAGCTGTTTTTT	CSVEALAGGPGELFF
TRBD1	TRBV5-1	.	TRBJ2-1	TGCGCCAGCAGCGGTGGACAGGGATCCTACAATGAGCAGTTCTTC	CASSGGQGSYNEQFF
.	TRBV19	.	TRBJ2-5	TGTGCCAGTAGGCCGCCGGGCCTTAGCGAGACCCAGTACTTC	CASRPPGLSETQYF
.	TRBV6-1	.	TRBJ2-3	TGTGCCAGCGGCGGAACTAGCACAGATACGCAGTATTTT	CASGGTSTDTQYF
TRBD1	TRBV19	.	TRBJ1-5	TGTGCCAGTAGTGTCACCGGGACAGGGGGACGTCAGCCCCAGCATTTT	CASSVTGTGGRQPQHF
TRBD2	TRBV9	.	TRBJ2-2	TGTGCCAGCAGCGTGACTAGCGGGAGGGCCGGAACCGGGGAGCTGTTTTTT	CASSVTSGRAGTGELFF
.	TRBV5-1	.	TRBJ2-7	TGCGCCAGCAGCATGCAGGGCGACGAGCAGTACTTC	CASSMQGDEQYF